Reported below is one TCR beta chain. These data come from a study of blood T cell repertoires in COVID-19. Looking at the study overall: T cells, B-cell-depleted T cells, or PBMCs provided the cDNA or gDNA that served as material.

This CDR3 contains 14 residues. The V end lost 8 bases, the J end lost 10 bases, and 18 bases lay between the germline ends. The germline CDR1 and CDR2 sequences are SNHLY and FYNNEI. Under the authors' procedure: How many nucleated cells were present was estimated from reference gene primer amplification. The assay was immunoSEQ multiplex PCR, and TCRdb's table has in-frame clones only and misses some. V and J calls and clone size are copied from that table; D and trimming were computed from the DNA. The sample has about 47,000 clones, around 83% seen once. V usage is TRBV2 and J usage is TRBJ1-6; weak D call: TRBD1 (5 bases). Sequenced input: peripheral blood. The TCR was taken from a man aged 65 to 79 with active COVID-19. CDR3 nucleotides: TGTGCCAGCTGCCCGACAGTATCAGGATCACCCCTCCACTTT. It yields the protein CASCPTVSGSPLHF.